The T cell receptor (beta chain) under discussion was sequenced for a study of T cell responses to AZD1222 COVID-19 vaccine. In the case of this clone: Its specificity is not known.

V was pared by 4 bases and J by 3 bases, with 13 bases between. The germline V gene has CDR1 SGHRS and CDR2 YFSETQ. The CDR3 is 15 residues long. Study-level points and caveats: In a largely white British group with more females than males, clonal diversity was possibly underestimated.

Clones were read by immunoSEQ multiplex PCR, and TCRdb kept only the in-frame ones, dropping some. The sample carries 77,000 or so clones, around 90% recorded once. The chain is built from TRBV5-1 and TRBJ1-4, with D maybe TRBD1 (5 bases). This specimen consisted of peripheral blood, obtained 28 days after the second AZD1222 dose. This TCR was recovered from an adult who received the AZD1222 COVID-19 vaccine. The CDR3 loop reads CASSIRGTPNEKLFF. Written as DNA, the CDR3 is TGCGCCAGCAGCATACGCGGGACCCCTAATGAAAAACTGTTTTTT.